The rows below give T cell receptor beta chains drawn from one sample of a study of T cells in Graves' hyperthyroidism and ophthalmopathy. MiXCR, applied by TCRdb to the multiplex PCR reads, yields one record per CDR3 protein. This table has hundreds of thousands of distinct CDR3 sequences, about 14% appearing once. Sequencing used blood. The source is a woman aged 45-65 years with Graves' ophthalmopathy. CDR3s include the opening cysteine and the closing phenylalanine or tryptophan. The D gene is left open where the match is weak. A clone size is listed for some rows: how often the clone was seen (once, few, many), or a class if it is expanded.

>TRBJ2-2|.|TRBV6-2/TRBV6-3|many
TGTGCCAGCACCTTACCGGGGCGGGAAAACACCGGGGAGCTGTTTTTT
CASTLPGRENTGELFF
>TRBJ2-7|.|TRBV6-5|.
TGTGCCAGCAGTTACGGGCAGCTCTACGAGCAGTACTTC
CASSYGQLYEQYF
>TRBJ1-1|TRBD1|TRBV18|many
TGTGCCAGCTCAAGCGGGACAGGGAGTACTGAAGCTTTCTTT
CASSSGTGSTEAFF
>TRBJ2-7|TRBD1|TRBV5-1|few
TGCGCCAGCAGCTCCGGACAGGGAGCCTTTCTGAGCTCCTACGAGCAGTACTTC
CASSSGQGAFLSSYEQYF
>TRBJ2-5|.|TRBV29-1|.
TGCAGCGTTGGTGAGCTTCAGGAAGAGACCCAGTACTTC
CSVGELQEETQYF
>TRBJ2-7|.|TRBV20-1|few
TGCAGTGCTATAGGGTCTGTCTCCTACGAGCAGTACTTC
CSAIGSVSYEQYF
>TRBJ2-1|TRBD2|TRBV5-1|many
TGCGCCAGCAAGCCTAGCGGAGGCTCCTACAATGAGCAGTTCTTC
CASKPSGGSYNEQFF
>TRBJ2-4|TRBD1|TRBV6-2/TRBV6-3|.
TGTGCCAGCAGCTACGGACAGGGGGAAAACATTCAGTACTTC
CASSYGQGENIQYF
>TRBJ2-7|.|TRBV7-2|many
TGTGCCAGCAGCGTGATCTTATACGAGCAGTACTTC
CASSVILYEQYF
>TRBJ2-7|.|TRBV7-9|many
TGTGCCAGCAGCCAACTAAAACCCGAGCAGTACTTC
CASSQLKPEQYF
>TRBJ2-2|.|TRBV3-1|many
TGTGCCAGCAGCCAAGGCAGGGGAAACACCGGGGAGCTGTTTTTT
CASSQGRGNTGELFF
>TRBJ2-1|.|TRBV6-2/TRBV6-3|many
TGTGCCAGCAGTTACTCTTTTAGCGGTACCTACAATGAGCAGTTCTTC
CASSYSFSGTYNEQFF
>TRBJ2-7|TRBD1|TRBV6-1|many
TGTGCCAGCGACGACAGGGGTTACGAGCAGTACTTC
CASDDRGYEQYF
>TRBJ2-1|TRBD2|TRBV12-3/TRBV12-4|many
TGTGCCAGCAGTTTAGGGACTAGCGGGATATTGGAAAATGAGCAGTTCTTC
CASSLGTSGILENEQFF
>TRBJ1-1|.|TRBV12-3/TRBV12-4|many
TGTGCCAGCAGTCCGGACACTAGGCCCACTGAAGCTTTCTTT
CASSPDTRPTEAFF
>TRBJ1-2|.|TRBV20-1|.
TGCAGTGCTAGAGATTGGGTAGGCTACACCTTC
CSARDWVGYTF
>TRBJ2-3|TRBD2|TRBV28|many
TGTGCCAGCAGTTACGTACCAGCGGGACGTACAGATACGCAGTATTTT
CASSYVPAGRTDTQYF